This TCR beta chain was sequenced in a study of blood T cell repertoires in COVID-19. V lost 1 base to trimming and J lost 4 bases, with 14 bases between them. Germline CDR1 is MNHNY and CDR2 is SVGAGI (reference sequence). The CDR3 sequence is 16 residues long. Here immunoSEQ multiplex PCR was the method, and the copy in TCRdb shows in-frame clones only, minus some. This sample has some 250,000 clones; roughly 85% occur once, and the top ten carry roughly 3.2%. Material: peripheral blood. The clonotype was recovered from a woman between 18 and 30 years old with acute or convalescent COVID-19. The chain is built from TRBV6-6 and TRBJ2-1; a possible D gene is TRBD2 (6 bases). The CDR3 DNA sequence: TGTGCCAGCAGTTACTTCCGGCGGGAAGGGTACAATGAGCAGTTCTTC. This translates into CASSYFRREGYNEQFF.